This T cell receptor (beta chain) emerged from a study of control samples from healthy donors and cancer patients. Assay: immunoSEQ multiplex PCR; the TCRdb copy retains only in-frame clones and omits some. The repertoire holds about 110,000 clones, roughly 79% seen once, with 6% to 8% in the top ten. Germline V gene lookup returns CDR1 LNHNV and CDR2 YYDKDF (reference sequence). V was trimmed by 2 bases and J by 6 bases, leaving 13 bases between them. The CDR3 extends over 15 amino acids. The sample holds one count of this clone. This rearrangement joins TRBV15 to TRBJ1-4; D is possibly TRBD1 (5 bases). The sequence was obtained from a man aged 18 to 30 in good health. Sequencing was performed on blood. DNA for the CDR3: TGTGCCACCAGCAGAACGAGACTAGGGGATGAAAAACTGTTTTTT. It translates to CATSRTRLGDEKLFF.